The clone carrying this T cell receptor (beta chain) was found a few times. This sample was included in a study of blood T cell repertoires in COVID-19. V lost 5 bases and J lost 1, with 17 bases in between. The CDR3 loop spans 16 amino acids. CDR1 is LGHNT, CDR2 FRNRAP, per germline. Sequenced by immunoSEQ multiplex PCR; TCRdb stores in-frame clones only, minus some. This sample has some 31,000 clones; about 85% occur once, and the top ten carry more than 12%. V gene TRBV12-5 combines with J gene TRBJ1-2, with D possibly matching TRBD1 (5 bases). Material: peripheral blood. The origin of this receptor is a human donor with acute or convalescent COVID-19. The donor label of this sample is uncertain. CDR3: CASGISTGRDNYGYTF. The CDR3 DNA reads TGTGCTAGTGGTATCAGTACAGGACGTGATAACTATGGCTACACCTTC.